Listed here are 17 T cell receptor beta chains from one sample, sequenced in a study of response to subunit inactivated influenza vaccine. Using its own MiXCR run on the RT-PCR reads, TCRdb lists one record per CDR3 protein. Here the sample spans some 520,000 distinct CDR3 sequences, 16% being singletons. Sample: CD4+ T cells sorted from PBMCs, taken around 25 months after vaccination. The receptors derive from a man aged 50-75 years who received an inactivated influenza vaccine.

Only one count was recorded for this clonotype. The chain uses TRBV19 and TRBJ2-3; tentatively, D is TRBD1 or TRBD2 (5 bases each). The CDR3 length is 14 residues. Trimming shortened V by 8 bases and J by 2 bases, and 14 bases separated the two germline ends. Germline V CDR1 and CDR2: LNHDA, SQIVND (reference sequence). For the CDR3, the DNA is TGTGCCAGTCGCAGGGCGACTACCACAGATACGCAGTATTTT. Encoded protein: CASRRATTTDTQYF. Complete variable domain (other parts from reference TRBV19 and TRBJ2-3): DGGITQSPKYLFRKEGQNVTLSCEQNLNHDAMYWYRQDPGQGLRLIYYSQIVNDFQKGDIAEGYSVSREKKESFPLTVTSAQKNPTAFYLCASRRATTTDTQYFGPGTRLTVL.

This clonotype was observed a single time. The chain combines TRBV5-8 with TRBJ1-4; 9 nucleotides agree with TRBD1. The CDR3 totals 14 residues. V shed 4 bases, J shed 7 bases, and the junction held 5 bases outside the gene matches. Germline loops: CDR1 SGHTS, CDR2 YDEGEE. CDR3 region: CASSRDRVVEKLFF. CDR3 DNA: TGTGCCAGCAGCCGGGACAGGGTTGTTGAAAAACTGTTTTTT.

The chain combines TRBV3-1 with TRBJ2-3, with D possibly matching TRBD1 (6 bases). V lost 5 bases, J lost 2 bases, and 14 bases lay in between. Looked up from germline, CDR1 is LGHDT and CDR2 is YNNKEL (reference sequence). The CDR3 extends over 15 amino acids. The CDR3 sequence is CASSDDRRITDTQYF. The CDR3 coding sequence is TGTGCCAGCAGCGACGACAGGAGGATCACAGATACGCAGTATTTT.

CDR3 residues: CASNIGPRIVNTEAFF. In nucleotides, the CDR3 is TGTGCCAGCAATATAGGTCCCCGGATCGTGAACACTGAAGCTTTCTTT. The rearrangement uses TRBV6-1 and TRBJ1-1; D is ambiguous. V was pared by 7 bases and J by 0 bases, with 18 bases between. The CDR3 sequence is 16 residues long. Germline CDR1 is MNHNS and CDR2 is SASEGT.

The chain recombines TRBV9 with TRBJ2-7, with D possibly being TRBD1 (6 bases). The V gene lost 0 bases and the J gene lost 0 bases, with 10 bases spanning the gap. The CDR3 runs to 15 residues. Looked up from germline, CDR1 is SGDLS and CDR2 is YYNGEE. CDR3 nucleotides: TGTGCCAGCAGCGTAGCAGGGGCCGACTCCTACGAGCAGTACTTC. Translation: CASSVAGADSYEQYF.

This chain links TRBV6-2 or TRBV6-3 with TRBJ2-1, with D uncertain. Deletions cut 6 bases from V and 0 bases from J, with 9 bases between. The CDR3 spans 14 residues. Germline CDR1 is MNHEY and CDR2 is SVGEGT. The CDR3 here is CASRTMSSYNEQFF. The CDR3 region has the DNA TGTGCCAGCAGAACCATGAGCTCCTACAATGAGCAGTTCTTC.

This clonotype appeared a few times. The rearrangement uses TRBV7-2 and TRBJ2-3; no firm D call. The CDR3 extends over 13 amino acids. Trimming took 2 bases from V and 4 from J, leaving 7 bases between them. Germline CDR1 reads SGHTA; CDR2 reads FQGNSA. This chain's CDR3 is CASSLFAADTQYF. In DNA form, the CDR3 reads TGTGCCAGCAGCTTATTTGCTGCAGATACGCAGTATTTT.

J is TRBJ2-3 and V is TRBV7-2, with D possibly TRBD1 on 5 matching bases. The CDR3 spans 15 residues. Germline CDR1 is SGHTA and CDR2 is FQGNSA. V was trimmed by 4 bases and J by 0 bases, leaving 11 bases between them. The CDR3 protein is CASSSQVMSTDTQYF. The CDR3 DNA sequence: TGTGCCAGCAGCTCACAGGTGATGAGCACAGATACGCAGTATTTT.

This clonotype was observed a few times. The chain uses TRBV9 and TRBJ2-3; D uncertain. Germline V CDR1 and CDR2: SGDLS, YYNGEE. Trimming stripped 7 bases from V and 6 bases from J, with 15 bases between. This CDR3 spans 13 amino acids. The CDR3 DNA reads TGTGCCAGCGCAGCTGGAGTGACGGATACGCAGTATTTT. Translating gives CASAAGVTDTQYF. The full variable domain, completed using reference TRBV9 and TRBJ2-3, is DSGVTQTPKHLITATGQRVTLRCSPRSGDLSVYWYQQSLDQGLQFLIQYYNGEERAKGNILERFSAQQFPDLHSELNLSSLELGDSALYFCASAAGVTDTQYFGPGTRLTVL.

A few counts support this clonotype. This chain joins TRBV6-1 and TRBJ2-1, with a weak D call TRBD1 (5 bases). Between the trimmed V and J ends, which lost 4 bases and 2 bases, there was a span of 9 bases. CDR1 MNHNS and CDR2 SASEGT come from the germline V gene. This CDR3 contains 14 residues. In DNA, the CDR3 is TGTGCCAGCAGTGTCAGGGAAGCCTACAATGAGCAGTTCTTC. It encodes CASSVREAYNEQFF.

As DNA, the CDR3 is TGTGCCAGCAGTTACTCGCGGGACACCAACTGGGACACTGAAGCTTTCTTT. This codes for CASSYSRDTNWDTEAFF. The chain uses TRBV6-2 or TRBV6-3 and TRBJ1-1; tentative D call: TRBD1 (6 bases). The CDR3 spans 17 residues. The germline V gene has CDR1 MNHEY and CDR2 SVGEGT. V was pared by 0 bases and J by 3 bases, with 17 bases between.

This rearrangement joins TRBV20-1 to TRBJ2-3, with 12 nucleotides matching TRBD2. The V segment lost 6 bases and the J segment 3 bases; nucleotides outside the gene matches: 7. The CDR3 is made up of 15 amino acids. Germline V gives CDR1 DFQATT, CDR2 SNEGSKA (reference sequence). CDR3 DNA sequence: TGCAGTGCCCCAGGGACTAGCGGGCTTACAGATACGCAGTATTTT. Translated, it gives CSAPGTSGLTDTQYF.

This clonotype was recorded a few times. V is TRBV15 and J is TRBJ2-1; 9 bases agree with TRBD2. This CDR3 is built from 16 residues. After removal of 1 base from V and 4 bases from J, the junction contained 5 bases not matched to a gene. CDR1 is LNHNV, CDR2 YYDKDF, per germline (reference sequence). This chain's CDR3 is CATSRGGSGGYNEQFF. The CDR3 DNA is TGTGCCACCAGCAGAGGCGGTAGCGGGGGATACAATGAGCAGTTCTTC.

In this sample, this clonotype turned up a few times. CDR3 sequence: CAISESVGRYEQYF. As DNA, the CDR3 is TGTGCCATCAGTGAGTCAGTAGGCAGGTACGAGCAGTACTTC. The chain recombines TRBV10-3 with TRBJ2-7; no clear D gene. V lost 0 bases and J lost 4, with 10 bases in between. The germline V gene has CDR1 ENHRY and CDR2 SYGVKD. The CDR3 spans 14 residues.

The chain couples TRBV28 to TRBJ2-1; D is ambiguous. Looked up from germline, CDR1 is MDHEN and CDR2 is SYDVKM. The V and J ends lost 2 bases and 3 bases respectively, with 8 bases between them. The CDR3 extends over 14 amino acids. CDR3 sequence (DNA): TGTGCCAGCAGTTTAGATGTCTTCTACAATGAGCAGTTCTTC. Translated: CASSLDVFYNEQFF.

V gene TRBV6-6 combines with J gene TRBJ2-3, with 10 bases matching TRBD1. V dropped 5 bases and J dropped 6; count of bases not matched to a gene: 2. CDR3 size: 13 residues. The V gene's germline CDR1 is MNHNY and CDR2 SVGAGI (reference sequence). CDR3 in amino acids: CASSGQGGDTQYF. The CDR3 DNA reads TGTGCCAGCAGTGGACAGGGGGGCGATACGCAGTATTTT.

With regard to this clonotype: This may arise from a read error, as a much more abundant clone is one base away. This chain connects TRBV11-2 to TRBJ1-1; D call uncertain. The CDR3 has 11 residues. Germline CDR1 SGHAT, CDR2 FQNNGV. CDR3 loop: CASSRNKLALF. Here the CDR3 DNA reads TGTGCCAGCAGCCGTAACAAGCTGGCTCTCTTT.